A selection of T cell receptor beta chains follows, all from one sample in a study of blood T cell repertoires in COVID-19. Sequencing used immunoSEQ multiplex PCR; TCRdb keeps in-frame clones, though not all of them. The sample contains roughly 100,000 clones, 77% of which appear only once. Material: peripheral blood. Receptor source: a woman aged 80 or over with acute or convalescent COVID-19. The CDR3 runs from the conserved cysteine through the conserved F or W. A D gene is named only where the DNA matches it firmly. Clone size is shown for a subset of rows, as once, few, many or a class of expanded clone.

>TRBD2|TRBJ2-3|TRBV5-1|-
TGCGCCAGCAGCTTGGGGACGGGAGGGCCGGTAGATACGCAGTATTTT
CASSLGTGGPVDTQYF
>-|TRBJ1-5|TRBV4-2|medium-sized
TGTGCCAGCAGCCAAGGGGGGCTTAATCGGCCCCAGCATTTT
CASSQGGLNRPQHF
>-|TRBJ1-1|TRBV5-1|once
TGCGCCAGCAGCTGGGGCCCCACAGGGACCAGGGGCACTGAAGCTTTCTTT
CASSWGPTGTRGTEAFF
>TRBD1|TRBJ1-1|TRBV12-3/TRBV12-4|-
TGTGCCAGCACCCCACAGGGGGTGGGTGAAGCTTTCTTT
CASTPQGVGEAFF
>-|TRBJ2-7|TRBV7-2|-
TGTGCCAGCAGCTTCGGCCGACTCTACGAGCAGTACTTC
CASSFGRLYEQYF
>TRBD2|TRBJ2-7|TRBV19|-
TGTGCCAGACCCCACTGCCTAGCGGGAGGGAACGAGCAGTACTTC
CARPHCLAGGNEQYF
>TRBD1|TRBJ2-1|TRBV7-6|-
TGTGCCAGCAGCTCCTCCGGGACAGGGTACAATGAGCAGTTCTTC
CASSSSGTGYNEQFF
>TRBD1|TRBJ1-2|TRBV5-4|-
TGTGCCAGCAGCTTCGGACCGGGACAGGGAACCTATGGCTACACCTTC
CASSFGPGQGTYGYTF
>TRBD1|TRBJ1-2|TRBV7-3|-
TGTGCCAGCAGCGTCGACAGGGAACGTGGCTACACCTTC
CASSVDRERGYTF
>-|TRBJ1-2|TRBV20-1|-
TGCAGTGCTAGTATTATATCTGGAAGGACAGAGAACTATGGCTACACCTTC
CSASIISGRTENYGYTF
>-|TRBJ1-4|TRBV6-5|few
TGTGCCAGCAGTTACTCTAAAGGCGGAAAACTGTTTTTT
CASSYSKGGKLFF
>TRBD2|TRBJ2-1|TRBV19|once
TGTGCCAGTAGTTCTAGCGGGAGGGTATACAATGAGCAGTTCTTC
CASSSSGRVYNEQFF
>-|TRBJ2-3|TRBV7-3|-
TGTGCCAGCAGCTTAGCTGCTAGCCATAGCACAGATACGCAGTATTTT
CASSLAASHSTDTQYF
>TRBD1|TRBJ2-1|TRBV7-2|-
TGTGCCAGCAGCTCGCAAAACTACCGGGACAGGGCCTACAATGAGCAGTTCTTC
CASSSQNYRDRAYNEQFF
>TRBD1|TRBJ1-1|TRBV5-1|-
TGCGCCAGCAGCCGGGGGGACAGGTTAGGCTCTGAAGCTTTCTTT
CASSRGDRLGSEAFF
>-|TRBJ2-3|TRBV7-9|-
TGTGCCAGCAGCTTGGCCGAAGATACGCAGTATTTT
CASSLAEDTQYF
>-|TRBJ2-5|TRBV7-8|-
TGTGCCAGCAGCTTGAAACGGGTACAAGAGACCCAGTACTTC
CASSLKRVQETQYF
>-|TRBJ1-2|TRBV6-1|-
TGTGCCAGCAGTGACCTGTCCAGGGCAGGTGGCTACACCTTC
CASSDLSRAGGYTF
>-|TRBJ2-2|TRBV13|few
TGTGCCAGCGTCCCGGGGAGGATCACCGGGGAGCTGTTTTTT
CASVPGRITGELFF
>TRBD2|TRBJ2-1|TRBV7-9|few
TGTGCCAGCAGCTTCCGGACTAGCGGGCACAATGAGCAGTTCTTC
CASSFRTSGHNEQFF
>TRBD2|TRBJ2-3|TRBV9|-
TGTGCCAGCAGCCGGGGGCTAGCGGGCCCCTCTAGCACAGATACGCAGTATTTT
CASSRGLAGPSSTDTQYF
>TRBD2|TRBJ2-7|TRBV5-1|-
TGCGCCAGCAGCACCACTTCTAGCGGGAGGGCGGGCTACGAGCAGTACTTC
CASSTTSSGRAGYEQYF
>TRBD1|TRBJ1-2|TRBV7-2|once
TGTGCCAGCAGCTTAGACCCGGGACAGGGTCGTGGCTACACCTTC
CASSLDPGQGRGYTF
>TRBD1|TRBJ1-2|TRBV19|-
TGTGCCAGTACCTACGACAGGGGCGCTCGCTATGGCTACACCTTC
CASTYDRGARYGYTF
>-|TRBJ2-7|TRBV4-1|-
TGCGCCAGCAGCCAAGTGGGAGGCTACGAGCAGTACTTC
CASSQVGGYEQYF
>-|TRBJ2-7|TRBV2|-
TGTGCCAGCGAGGGTACAGCTCGGGTGAAGGAGCAGTACTTC
CASEGTARVKEQYF
>-|TRBJ1-4|TRBV6-2/TRBV6-3|few
TGTGCCAGCAGTTACCGCGGTAATGAAAAACTGTTTTTT
CASSYRGNEKLFF
>-|TRBJ1-1|TRBV5-1|-
TGCGCCAGCAGCTTGGAGTGGAGGAACACTGAAGCTTTCTTT
CASSLEWRNTEAFF
>-|TRBJ1-5|TRBV18|-
TGTGCCAGCTCACTTGGAGGGGCCCAGCCCCAGCATTTT
CASSLGGAQPQHF
>TRBD1|TRBJ1-5|TRBV30|once
TGTGCCTGGAGTGCGACAGGGGCAAATCAGCCCCAGCATTTT
CAWSATGANQPQHF
>-|TRBJ1-1|TRBV30|-
TGTGCCTGGTCTAGGGGATCGGGCACTGAAGCTTTCTTT
CAWSRGSGTEAFF